This T cell receptor (beta chain) was sequenced in a study of shared clonotypes between healthy human individuals. In regard to this clone: The same CDR3 is also encoded by other DNA sequences in this sample.

Each PCR replicate from the sorted subsets contained about 200 ng DNA, which is 30,000 or so T cell genomes. Clones were read by immunoSEQ multiplex PCR, and TCRdb kept only the in-frame ones, dropping some. The repertoire holds around 1,000,000 clones, with about 72% as singletons. Germline lookup yields CDR1 SQVTM and CDR2 ANQGSEA. With 4 bases clipped from V and 2 bases from J, the junction kept 4 bases outside the gene matches. This CDR3 is 13 amino acids long. The receptor comes from a man between 18 and 35 years old in good health. Some clones in this sample may be carry-over from other donors' samples. The genes are TRBV29-1 and TRBJ1-1; TRBD1 matches 7 bases. Sequenced: memory CD4+ T cells from PBMCs. Subset in this sample: CD45RA-negative fraction. The CDR3 DNA reads TGCAGCGTTGCTGGGACAGTCAACACTGAAGCTTTCTTT. Protein product: CSVAGTVNTEAFF.